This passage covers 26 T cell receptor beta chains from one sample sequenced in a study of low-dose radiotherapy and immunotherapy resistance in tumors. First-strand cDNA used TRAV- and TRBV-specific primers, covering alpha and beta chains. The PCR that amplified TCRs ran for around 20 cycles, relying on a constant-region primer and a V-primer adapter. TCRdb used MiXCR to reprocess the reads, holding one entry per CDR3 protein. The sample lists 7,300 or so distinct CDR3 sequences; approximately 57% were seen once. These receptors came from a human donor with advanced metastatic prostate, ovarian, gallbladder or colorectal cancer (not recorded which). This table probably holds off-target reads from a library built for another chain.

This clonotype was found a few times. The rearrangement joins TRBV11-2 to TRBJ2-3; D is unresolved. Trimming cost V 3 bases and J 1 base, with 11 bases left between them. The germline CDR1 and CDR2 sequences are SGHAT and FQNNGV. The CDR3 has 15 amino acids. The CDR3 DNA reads TGTGCCAGCAGCTTCCGTCTTGGGGGCACAGATACGCAGTATTTT. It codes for CASSFRLGGTDTQYF.

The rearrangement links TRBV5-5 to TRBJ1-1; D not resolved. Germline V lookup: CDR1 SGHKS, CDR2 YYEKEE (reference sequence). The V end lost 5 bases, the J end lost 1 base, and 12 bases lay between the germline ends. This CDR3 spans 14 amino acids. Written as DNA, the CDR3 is TGTGCCAGCAGTACTCTAGGAGGGAACACTGAAGCTTTCTTT. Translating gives CASSTLGGNTEAFF. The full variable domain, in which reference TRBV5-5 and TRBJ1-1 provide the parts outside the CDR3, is DAGVTQSPTHLIKTRGQQVTLRCSPISGHKSVSWYQQVLGQGPQFIFQYYEKEERGRGNFPDRFSARQFPNYSSELNVNALLLGDSALYLCASSTLGGNTEAFFGQGTRLTVV.

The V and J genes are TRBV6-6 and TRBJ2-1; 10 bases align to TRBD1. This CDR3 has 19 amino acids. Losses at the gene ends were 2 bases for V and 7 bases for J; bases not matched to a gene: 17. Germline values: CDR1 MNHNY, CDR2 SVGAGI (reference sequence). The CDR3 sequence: CASSYSYTAGTGEFNEQFF. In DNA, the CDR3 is TGTGCCAGCAGTTACAGCTACACAGCCGGGACAGGGGAATTTAATGAGCAGTTCTTC.

The CDR3 sequence is CASSLAGTGYTF. The CDR3 DNA reads as TGTGCCAGCAGTTTAGCGGGGACCGGCTACACCTTC. V gene TRBV12-3 or TRBV12-4 combines with J gene TRBJ1-2; D may be TRBD1 (5 bases). The V end lost 0 bases, the J end lost 8 bases, and 7 bases lay between the germline ends. This CDR3 contains 12 residues.

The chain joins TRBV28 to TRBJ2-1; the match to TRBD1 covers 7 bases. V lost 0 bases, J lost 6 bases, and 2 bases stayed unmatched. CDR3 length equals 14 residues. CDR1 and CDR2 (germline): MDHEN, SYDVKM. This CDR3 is CASSLWGQINEQFF. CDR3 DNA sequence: TGTGCCAGCAGTTTATGGGGACAGATCAATGAGCAGTTCTTC.

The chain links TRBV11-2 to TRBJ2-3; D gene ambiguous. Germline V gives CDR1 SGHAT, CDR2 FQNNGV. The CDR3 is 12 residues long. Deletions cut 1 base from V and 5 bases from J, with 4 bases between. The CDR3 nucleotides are TGTGCCAGCAGCTTAGGGAGAGATACGCAGTATTTT. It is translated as CASSLGRDTQYF.

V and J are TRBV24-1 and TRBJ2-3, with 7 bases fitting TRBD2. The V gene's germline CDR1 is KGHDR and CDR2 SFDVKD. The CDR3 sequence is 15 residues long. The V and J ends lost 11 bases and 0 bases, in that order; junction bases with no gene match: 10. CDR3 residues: CASLRGEGSTDTQYF. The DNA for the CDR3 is TGTGCCAGCCTACGAGGGGAGGGCAGCACAGATACGCAGTATTTT.

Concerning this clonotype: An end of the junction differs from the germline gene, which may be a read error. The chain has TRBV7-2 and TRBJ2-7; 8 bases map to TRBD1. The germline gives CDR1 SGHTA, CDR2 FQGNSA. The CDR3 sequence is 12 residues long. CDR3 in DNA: TGTGCCAGCAGCTTAGATCGACAGGACAGGGTTTTC. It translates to CASSLDRQDRVF.

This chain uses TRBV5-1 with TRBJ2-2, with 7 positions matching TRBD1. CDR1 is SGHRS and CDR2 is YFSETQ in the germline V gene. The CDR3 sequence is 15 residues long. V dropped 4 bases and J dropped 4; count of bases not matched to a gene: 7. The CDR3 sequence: CASSTDRAGTGELFF. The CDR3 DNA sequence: TGCGCCAGCAGCACAGACAGGGCGGGCACCGGGGAGCTGTTTTTT.

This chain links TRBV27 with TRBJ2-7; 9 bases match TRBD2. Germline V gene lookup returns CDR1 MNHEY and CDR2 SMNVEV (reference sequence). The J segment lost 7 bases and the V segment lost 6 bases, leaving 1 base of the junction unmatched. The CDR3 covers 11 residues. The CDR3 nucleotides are TGTGCCAGCAGGGCGGGGGGGGAGCAGTACTTC. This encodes CASRAGGEQYF.

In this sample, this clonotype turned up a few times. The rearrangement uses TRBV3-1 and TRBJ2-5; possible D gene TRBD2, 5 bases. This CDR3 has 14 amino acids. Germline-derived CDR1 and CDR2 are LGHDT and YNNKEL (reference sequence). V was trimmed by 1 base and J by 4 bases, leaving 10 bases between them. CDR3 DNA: TGTGCCAGCAGCCAAGGGGCTAGCCGAGAGACCCAGTACTTC. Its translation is CASSQGASRETQYF.

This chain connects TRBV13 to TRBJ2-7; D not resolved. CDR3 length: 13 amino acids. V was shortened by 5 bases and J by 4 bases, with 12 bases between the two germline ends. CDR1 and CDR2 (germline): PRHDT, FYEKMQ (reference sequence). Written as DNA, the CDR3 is TGTGCCAGCAGCGCCGCCGATGTATACGAGCAGTACTTC. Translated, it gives CASSAADVYEQYF.

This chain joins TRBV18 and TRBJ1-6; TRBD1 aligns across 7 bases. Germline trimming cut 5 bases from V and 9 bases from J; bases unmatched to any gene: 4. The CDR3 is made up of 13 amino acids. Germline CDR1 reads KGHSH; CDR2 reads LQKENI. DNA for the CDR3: TGTGCCAGCTCAGGGGACAGCTTTTCACCCCTCCACTTT. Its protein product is CASSGDSFSPLHF.

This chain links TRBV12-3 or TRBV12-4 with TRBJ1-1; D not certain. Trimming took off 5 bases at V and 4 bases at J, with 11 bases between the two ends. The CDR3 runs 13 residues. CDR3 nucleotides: TGTGCCAGCAGTGTAGGCCCCGCCACTGAAGCTTTCTTT. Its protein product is CASSVGPATEAFF.

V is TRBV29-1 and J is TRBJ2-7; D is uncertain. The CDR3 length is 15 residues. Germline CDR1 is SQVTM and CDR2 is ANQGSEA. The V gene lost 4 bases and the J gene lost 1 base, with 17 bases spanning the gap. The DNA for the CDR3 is TGCAGCGTTGGTTTCTCAGCCGCCCGTTCCTACGAGCAGTACTTC. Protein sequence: CSVGFSAARSYEQYF.

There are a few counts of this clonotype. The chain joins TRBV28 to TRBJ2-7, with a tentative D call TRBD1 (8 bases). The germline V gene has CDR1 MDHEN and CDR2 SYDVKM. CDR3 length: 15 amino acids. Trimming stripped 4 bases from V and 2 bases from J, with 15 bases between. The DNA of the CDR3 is TGTGCCAGCAGTTCGGGGGGACAGGCGACCTACGAGCAGTACTTC. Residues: CASSSGGQATYEQYF.

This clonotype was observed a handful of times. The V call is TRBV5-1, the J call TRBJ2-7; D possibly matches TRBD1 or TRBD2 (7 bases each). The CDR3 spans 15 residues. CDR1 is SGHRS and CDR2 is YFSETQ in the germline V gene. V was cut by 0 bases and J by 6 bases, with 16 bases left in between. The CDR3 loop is CASSLVRQGGSEQYF. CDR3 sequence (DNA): TGCGCCAGCAGCTTGGTTCGCCAGGGGGGGTCCGAGCAGTACTTC.

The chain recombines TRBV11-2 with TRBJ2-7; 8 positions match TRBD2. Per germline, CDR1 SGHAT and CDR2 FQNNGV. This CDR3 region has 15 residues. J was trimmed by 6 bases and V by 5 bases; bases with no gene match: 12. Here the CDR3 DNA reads TGTGCCAGCAGCGCCGGGACTAGACGTTCGGGCGAGCAGTACTTC. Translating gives CASSAGTRRSGEQYF.

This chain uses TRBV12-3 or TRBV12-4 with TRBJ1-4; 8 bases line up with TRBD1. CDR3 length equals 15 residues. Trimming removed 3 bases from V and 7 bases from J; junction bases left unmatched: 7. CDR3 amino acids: CASSFSGTGPEKLFF. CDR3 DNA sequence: TGTGCCAGCAGTTTTTCTGGGACAGGTCCTGAAAAACTGTTTTTT.

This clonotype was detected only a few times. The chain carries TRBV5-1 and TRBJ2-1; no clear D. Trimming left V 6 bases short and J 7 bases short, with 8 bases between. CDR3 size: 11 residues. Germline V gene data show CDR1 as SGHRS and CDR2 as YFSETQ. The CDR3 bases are TGCGCCAGCATTATAGGAAATGAGCAGTTCTTC. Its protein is CASIIGNEQFF.

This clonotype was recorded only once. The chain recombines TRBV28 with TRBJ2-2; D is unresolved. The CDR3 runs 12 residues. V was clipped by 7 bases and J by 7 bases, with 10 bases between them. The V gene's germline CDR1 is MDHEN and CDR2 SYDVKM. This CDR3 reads CASTPGDGELFF. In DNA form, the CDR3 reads TGTGCCAGCACCCCTGGGGACGGGGAGCTGTTTTTT.

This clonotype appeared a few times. For the CDR3, the DNA is TGTGCCAGCAGCTTATCCGGGACAGCGGGAGGCGCGGTCCAGTACTTC. Translated, it gives CASSLSGTAGGAVQYF. This chain links TRBV5-6 with TRBJ2-7; TRBD2 matches at 9 bases. V shed 2 bases and J 10 bases; nucleotides not matched to a gene: 16. CDR3 length: 16 residues. Germline lookup yields CDR1 SGHDT and CDR2 YYEEEE.

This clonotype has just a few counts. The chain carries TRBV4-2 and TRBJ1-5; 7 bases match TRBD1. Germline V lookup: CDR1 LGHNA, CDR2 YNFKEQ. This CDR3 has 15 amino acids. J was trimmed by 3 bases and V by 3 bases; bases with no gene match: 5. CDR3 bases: TGTGCCAGCAGCCAGGAGGGACAGCTCAATCAGCCCCAGCATTTT. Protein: CASSQEGQLNQPQHF.

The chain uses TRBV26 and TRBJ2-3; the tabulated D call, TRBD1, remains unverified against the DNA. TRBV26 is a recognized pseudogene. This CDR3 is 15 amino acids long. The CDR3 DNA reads TGTGCCACACTACGCGGGGGGGCTGGCACAGATACGCAGTATTTT. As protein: CATLRGGAGTDTQYF.

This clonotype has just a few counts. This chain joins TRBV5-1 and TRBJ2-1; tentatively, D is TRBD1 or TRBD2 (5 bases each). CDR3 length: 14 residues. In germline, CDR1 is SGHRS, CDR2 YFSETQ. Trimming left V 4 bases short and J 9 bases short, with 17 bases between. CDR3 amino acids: CASSVVFGGSEQFF. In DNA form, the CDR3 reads TGCGCCAGCAGCGTAGTCTTTGGGGGTAGTGAGCAGTTCTTC.

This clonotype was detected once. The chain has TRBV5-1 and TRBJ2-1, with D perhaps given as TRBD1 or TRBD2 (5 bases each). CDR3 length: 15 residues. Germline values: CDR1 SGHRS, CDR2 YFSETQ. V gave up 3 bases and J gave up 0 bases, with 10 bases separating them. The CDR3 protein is CASSSGTVSYNEQFF. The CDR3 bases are TGCGCCAGCAGCTCCGGGACGGTCTCCTACAATGAGCAGTTCTTC.